The source of this TCR beta chain is a study of human T cells and chemical hapten exposure. Whole-study context: Predominantly women, the patients had alopecia areata, totalis or universalis. General study points: Controls had significantly fewer large CDR3 similarity clusters than were formed by expanded TCRs. With DPC sensitization, TCRs exceeding 1 in 1000 frequency showed no change.

TCRdb re-called the RACE reads through MiXCR, storing one row per CDR3 protein. The sample shows roughly 50,000 distinct CDR3 sequences, 8.5% to 10% of them seen only once. In the case of this clonotype: What it binds is unknown.

Noted time point: pre-sensitization, week 0. The treatment is: therapeutic diphenylcyclopropenone sensitization with weekly scalp DPC. Total RNA was extracted from unfractionated whole blood. In germline, CDR1 is LGHNA, CDR2 YSLEER. This CDR3 spans 15 amino acids. The V end was cut by 1 base, the J end by 8 bases, with 15 bases between. Source: whole blood, taken in connection with sensitization to the hapten diphenylcyclopropenone (DPC). The J gene is TRBJ2-1, the V gene TRBV4-3; no firm D call. The TCR sequence derives from a woman aged 25 to 39 with alopecia areata. Some clones in this sample may be carry-over from other donors' samples. The CDR3 coding sequence is TGCGCCAGCAGCCAAGGTCGCCCTGGTAGGGATGAGCAGTTCTTC. The encoded protein is CASSQGRPGRDEQFF.